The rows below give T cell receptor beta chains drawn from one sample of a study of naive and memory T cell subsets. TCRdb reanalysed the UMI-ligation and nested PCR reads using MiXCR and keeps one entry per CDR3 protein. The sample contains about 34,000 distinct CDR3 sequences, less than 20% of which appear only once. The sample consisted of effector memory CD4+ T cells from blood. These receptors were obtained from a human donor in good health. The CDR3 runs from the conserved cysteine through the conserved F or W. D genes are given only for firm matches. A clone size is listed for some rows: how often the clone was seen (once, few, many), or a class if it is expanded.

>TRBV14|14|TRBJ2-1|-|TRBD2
TGTGCCAGCAGCCAACTAGCGGGTGGCAATGAGCAGTTCTTC
CASSQLAGGNEQFF
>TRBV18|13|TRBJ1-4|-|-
TGTGCCAGCTCGGTAGAGACTAATGAAAAACTGTTTTTT
CASSVETNEKLFF
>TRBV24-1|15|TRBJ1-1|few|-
TGTGCCTCCCTAAGCAGGGCGACTACCAACACTGAAGCTTTCTTT
CASLSRATTNTEAFF
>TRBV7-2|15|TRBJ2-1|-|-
TGTGCCAGCAGCTTAGGTGATGGACCATACAATGAGCAGTTCTTC
CASSLGDGPYNEQFF
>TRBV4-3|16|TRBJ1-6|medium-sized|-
TGCGCCAGCAGCCAAGAACCCCCGGGGTTTAATTCACCCCTCCACTTT
CASSQEPPGFNSPLHF
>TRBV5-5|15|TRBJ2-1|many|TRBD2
TGTGCCAGCAGCTCAACTAGCGGGAGGGAAGTTGAGCAGTTCTTC
CASSSTSGREVEQFF
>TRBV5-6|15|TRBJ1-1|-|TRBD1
TGTGCCAGCAGCTTCACAGGGGGCGCGAACACTGAAGCTTTCTTT
CASSFTGGANTEAFF
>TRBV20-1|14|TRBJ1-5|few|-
TGCAGTGCTCTCCCTGGGTGGGGAGGACAGCCCCAGCATTTT
CSALPGWGGQPQHF
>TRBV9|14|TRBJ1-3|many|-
TGTGCCAGCAGCGTAGGGTCCTCTGGAAACACCATATATTTT
CASSVGSSGNTIYF
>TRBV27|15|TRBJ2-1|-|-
TGTGCCAGCAGTTTTCGGGATCCAACCTACAATGAGCAGTTCTTC
CASSFRDPTYNEQFF
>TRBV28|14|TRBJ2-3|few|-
TGTGCCAGCAGTTTATTTGGGGGCACAGATACGCAGTATTTT
CASSLFGGTDTQYF
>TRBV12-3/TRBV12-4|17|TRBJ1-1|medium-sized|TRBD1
TGTGCCAGCACCCACTTCCCTGGACAGGGCATCAGCACTGAAGCTTTCTTT
CASTHFPGQGISTEAFF
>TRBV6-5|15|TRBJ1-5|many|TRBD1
TGTGCCAGCAGCGGAGGGGGCTCTGGGAATCAGCCCCAGCATTTT
CASSGGGSGNQPQHF
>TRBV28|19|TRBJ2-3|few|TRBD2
TGTGCCAGCAGTTTACCGGGACTAGCGGGAGTTGGGACCACAGATACGCAGTATTTT
CASSLPGLAGVGTTDTQYF
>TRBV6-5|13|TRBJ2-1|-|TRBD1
TGTGCCAGCAGGAACCGGGACAGGAATGAGCAGTTCTTC
CASRNRDRNEQFF
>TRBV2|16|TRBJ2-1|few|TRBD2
TGTGCCAGCAGTGAATCCCTAGCGGGAGGTAGCAATGAGCAGTTCTTC
CASSESLAGGSNEQFF
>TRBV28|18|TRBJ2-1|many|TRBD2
TGTGCCAGCAGTTTCATGTCTAGCGGGAGGAGGTGGGGCGTTGAGCAGTTCTTC
CASSFMSSGRRWGVEQFF
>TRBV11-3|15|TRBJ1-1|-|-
TGTGCCAGCAGCTTGGAAGGACAGCAGAACACTGAAGCTTTCTTT
CASSLEGQQNTEAFF